The sequence of this T cell receptor beta chain was determined in a study of blood T cell repertoires in COVID-19. Produced via immunoSEQ multiplex PCR; TCRdb's table is partial and in-frame only. The table includes a few hundred thousand clones, around 84% detected once. The ends were cut back, 5 bases at V and 4 bases at J, with 11 bases in the middle. The CDR3 is 13 amino acids. Germline CDR1 SEHNR, CDR2 FQNEAQ (reference sequence). The sequenced material came from PBMCs or T cells enriched from blood (not recorded which). The TCR sequence derives from a woman in her forties or fifties who had recovered from COVID-19. The gene calls are TRBV7-9 and TRBJ1-1; D might be TRBD1 (5 bases). This CDR3 is CASSSRVSTEAFF. The CDR3 coding sequence is TGTGCCAGCAGCAGCAGGGTGAGCACTGAAGCTTTCTTT.